The next 5 T cell receptor beta chains were all read from a single sample in a study of molecular identifiers for immune sequencing clone quantification. TCRdb analysed the PCR reads with MiXCR anew, one entry per CDR3 protein. Of under 75,000 distinct CDR3 sequences in the sample, 19% were seen once. Sequencing used naive CD8+ T cells from blood, with Jurkat cell RNA spiked in. As for subset: FACS-sorted CD8+CD4-CCR7+CD45RA+ naive T cells. These receptors were taken from a human donor in good health. Some libraries in this study had Jurkat cell RNA spiked in.

As for this clonotype: Relative to the germline gene, one junction end is altered; a read error may explain this. The chain has TRBV20-1 and TRBJ2-7; D possibly uses TRBD1 or TRBD2 (5 bases each). Germline values: CDR1 DFQATT, CDR2 SNEGSKA (reference sequence). The CDR3 covers 15 residues. The CDR3 spells CSARDFRDHSYERHF. CDR3 DNA: TGCAGTGCTAGAGATTTTCGGGACCACTCCTACGAGCGGCACTTC.

This clonotype was found many times. The chain carries TRBV4-1 and TRBJ1-5; D is perhaps TRBD1 (6 bases). V gave up 1 base and J gave up 7 bases, with 14 bases separating them. There are 15 residues in the CDR3. Germline V gene sequence: CDR1 MGHRA, CDR2 YSYEKL. CDR3 residues: CASSQVWGPSQPQHF. The CDR3 nucleotides read TGCGCCAGCAGCCAAGTGTGGGGGCCCTCACAGCCCCAGCATTTT.

This clonotype appeared many times. The J gene is TRBJ2-7, the V gene TRBV7-2; tentative D call: TRBD2 (5 bases). Trimming left V 7 bases short and J 2 bases short, with 15 bases between. Germline CDR1 SGHTA, CDR2 FQGNSA. The CDR3 has 14 residues. This CDR3 is CASTFLAPAYEQYF. The DNA for the CDR3 is TGTGCCAGCACCTTCCTAGCTCCTGCCTACGAGCAGTACTTC.

This clonotype has ten or more counts. The chain combines TRBV4-1 with TRBJ2-7, with D possibly called TRBD1 or TRBD2 (5 bases each). The CDR3 is 13 amino acids. Germline lookup yields CDR1 MGHRA and CDR2 YSYEKL. V lost 5 bases, J lost 1 base, and 9 bases lay in between. CDR3 bases: TGCGCCAGCAGCGAGAGGGGTTCCTACGAGCAGTACTTC. Amino acids: CASSERGSYEQYF.

This clonotype is a singleton in its sample. Given a much more abundant clone one base away, this may be a read error. This rearrangement joins TRBV6-2 or TRBV6-3 to TRBJ2-7; D gene unclear. V lost 5 bases and J lost 3, with 8 bases in between. Germline CDR1 and CDR2: MNHEY and SVGEGT. The CDR3 runs 12 residues. CDR3 loop: CASSHPIYEQYF. The CDR3 coding sequence is TGTGCCAGCAGTCACCCAATCTACGAGCAGTACTTC.